The 30 T cell receptor beta chains below were found in one sample sequenced in a study of blood T cell repertoires in COVID-19. Sequenced by immunoSEQ multiplex PCR; TCRdb stores in-frame clones only, minus some. The sample holds approximately 190,000 clones, about 88% seen once. The sequenced sample consisted of peripheral blood. These receptors came from a man aged 30 to 39 with active or convalescent COVID-19.

V is TRBV7-9 and J is TRBJ1-6; 7 bases match TRBD1. The CDR3 has 14 residues. The V and J ends lost 3 bases and 8 bases, in that order; junction bases with no gene match: 4. Germline V gene sequence: CDR1 SEHNR, CDR2 FQNEAQ (reference sequence). This CDR3 is CASSLTGKDSPLHF. As DNA, the CDR3 is TGTGCCAGCAGCTTGACAGGGAAGGATTCACCCCTCCACTTT.

V and J are TRBV7-9 and TRBJ2-5; 8 nucleotides match TRBD1. Germline V CDR1 and CDR2: SEHNR, FQNEAQ (reference sequence). V dropped 1 base and J dropped 9; count of bases not matched to a gene: 4. The length of the CDR3 is 13 residues. The chain's CDR3 is CASSLETGVAQYF. The CDR3 DNA follows: TGTGCCAGCAGCTTAGAGACAGGGGTGGCCCAGTACTTC.

The gene calls are TRBV7-9 and TRBJ2-3, with 10 bases matching TRBD2. J lost 3 bases, V lost 11 bases, and 5 bases had no gene match. Germline V gives CDR1 SEHNR, CDR2 FQNEAQ (reference sequence). The CDR3 sequence is 13 residues long. The CDR3 protein is CASAGGSTDTQYF. DNA of the CDR3: TGTGCCTCAGCGGGAGGGTCAACAGATACGCAGTATTTT.

The V gene is TRBV7-9, the J gene TRBJ2-5, with 11 bases identical to TRBD2. From germline, CDR1 is SEHNR and CDR2 FQNEAQ (reference sequence). The CDR3 totals 14 residues. V was clipped by 7 bases and J by 5 bases; unmatched bases: 6. The CDR3 spells CASTSSGGRETQYF. As DNA, the CDR3 is TGTGCCAGCACCTCTAGCGGGGGGCGGGAGACCCAGTACTTC.

The chain uses TRBV27 and TRBJ1-5, with 8 bases aligning to TRBD1. Germline CDR1 is MNHEY and CDR2 is SMNVEV (reference sequence). Germline trimming cut 2 bases from V and 3 bases from J; bases unmatched to any gene: 12. The CDR3 sequence is 18 residues long. CDR3 amino acids: CASSLSWDRLLINQPQHF. DNA for the CDR3: TGTGCCAGCAGTTTAAGTTGGGACAGGCTCCTTATCAATCAGCCCCAGCATTTT.

As to this clone: Other DNA sequences in the sample encode the same CDR3. The CDR3 DNA sequence: TGTGCCAGCAGCTTAACGGGGGACACTGAAGCTTTCTTT. Protein sequence: CASSLTGDTEAFF. The J gene is TRBJ1-1, the V gene TRBV7-9; tentative D call: TRBD1 (5 bases). CDR1 SEHNR and CDR2 FQNEAQ come from the germline V gene (reference sequence). The CDR3 runs to 13 residues. V shed 2 bases and J shed 3 bases, with 7 bases lying between them.

The chain links TRBV19 to TRBJ2-5; TRBD1 aligns across 10 bases. The trim removed 2 bases at V and 5 bases at J, leaving 2 bases unmatched. Germline values: CDR1 LNHDA, CDR2 SQIVND (reference sequence). CDR3 length equals 14 residues. This CDR3 is CASSILGQGETQYF. CDR3 in DNA: TGTGCCAGTAGTATATTGGGACAGGGGGAGACCCAGTACTTC.

This clone appeared a single time. The chain couples TRBV27 to TRBJ1-6; D might be TRBD1 (6 bases). Trimming stripped 4 bases from V and 0 bases from J, with 7 bases between. The CDR3 sequence is 15 residues long. The germline V gene encodes CDR1 MNHEY and CDR2 SMNVEV (reference sequence). This CDR3 reads CASSSGDSYNSPLHF. DNA of the CDR3: TGTGCCAGCAGTTCAGGGGACTCCTATAATTCACCCCTCCACTTT.

V and J are TRBV28 and TRBJ1-2; the D gene is possibly TRBD1 (6 bases). Trimming took 2 bases from V and 7 from J, leaving 11 bases between them. Germline CDR1 and CDR2: MDHEN and SYDVKM. This CDR3 has 13 residues. CDR3 nucleotides: TGTGCCAGCAGTTTAAGGGGGTCCTTTGGCTACACCTTC. Protein: CASSLRGSFGYTF.

The rearrangement links TRBV10-3 to TRBJ1-2; D perhaps matches TRBD1 (6 bases). The CDR3 is 15 residues long. The V gene lost 0 bases and the J gene lost 3 bases, with 11 bases spanning the gap. Per germline, CDR1 ENHRY and CDR2 SYGVKD. Written as DNA, the CDR3 is TGTGCCATCAGTGAGTCGGTGGGGGCTCACTATGGCTACACCTTC. This translates into CAISESVGAHYGYTF.

The chain uses TRBV11-3 and TRBJ2-1, with D maybe TRBD1 (6 bases). This CDR3 has 13 amino acids. CDR1 and CDR2 from the germline V gene are SGHNT and YENEEA. Trimming removed 6 bases at V and 3 bases at J, with 9 bases between. Here the CDR3 reads CASSRDNYNEQFF. DNA of the CDR3: TGTGCCAGCAGTCGGGACAACTACAATGAGCAGTTCTTC.

The chain uses TRBV11-3 and TRBJ1-1; 12 nucleotides match TRBD1. CDR3 length: 16 amino acids. Germline V gives CDR1 SGHNT, CDR2 YENEEA. Germline trimming cut 5 bases from V and 4 bases from J; bases unmatched to any gene: 8. The CDR3 bases are TGTGCCAGCAGCCGCGGCGGGACAGGGGGCCTCACTGAAGCTTTCTTT. This gives the protein CASSRGGTGGLTEAFF. The full variable domain, in which reference TRBV11-3 and TRBJ1-1 provide the parts outside the CDR3, is EAGVVQSPRYKIIEKKQPVAFWCNPISGHNTLYWYLQNLGQGPELLIRYENEEAVDDSQLPKDRFSAERLKGVDSTLKIQPAELGDSAVYLCASSRGGTGGLTEAFFGQGTRLTVV.

The chain uses TRBV15 and TRBJ2-3, with a possible D match to TRBD2 (6 bases). Germline V CDR1 and CDR2: LNHNV, YYDKDF (reference sequence). The CDR3 has 17 amino acids. V was shortened by 0 bases and J by 2 bases, with 15 bases between the two germline ends. The CDR3 sequence is CATSREGTGVPTDTQYF. The CDR3 coding sequence is TGTGCCACCAGCAGAGAGGGTACGGGGGTACCCACAGATACGCAGTATTTT. The full variable domain, completed using reference TRBV15 and TRBJ2-3, is DAMVIQNPRYQVTQFGKPVTLSCSQTLNHNVMYWYQQKSSQAPKLLFHYYDKDFNNEADTPDNFQSRRPNTSFCFLDIRSPGLGDTAMYLCATSREGTGVPTDTQYFGPGTRLTVL.

V usage is TRBV6-5 and J usage is TRBJ2-2; the D is unclear. The germline V and J ends were trimmed by 4 bases and 0 bases, with 9 bases remaining between them. There are 15 residues in the CDR3. Germline CDR1 reads MNHEY; CDR2 reads SVGAGI. The CDR3 coding sequence is TGTGCCAGCAGTTCCAGGATCGCGAACACCGGGGAGCTGTTTTTT. This encodes CASSSRIANTGELFF.

The chain couples TRBV3-1 (or the pseudogene TRBV3-2) to TRBJ1-6; D unclear. CDR1 LGHDT and CDR2 YNNKEL come from the germline V gene (reference sequence). There are 14 residues in the CDR3. V lost 1 base, J lost 7 bases, and 8 bases lay in between. CDR3: CASSQARQNSPLHF. For the CDR3, the DNA is TGTGCCAGCAGCCAAGCCCGCCAGAATTCACCCCTCCACTTT.

The V call is TRBV30, the J call TRBJ1-1; D possibly corresponds to TRBD1 (6 bases). CDR1 GTSNPN and CDR2 SVGIG come from the germline V gene (reference sequence). The CDR3 totals 12 residues. The CDR3 sequence is CAEGQLNTEAFF. The CDR3 nucleotides read TGTGCGGAAGGACAGCTGAACACTGAAGCTTTCTTT.

The gene calls are TRBV4-1 and TRBJ1-3; 7 bases are shared with TRBD1. The V and J ends lost 11 bases and 7 bases, in that order; junction bases with no gene match: 14. In germline, CDR1 is MGHRA, CDR2 YSYEKL. The CDR3 totals 14 residues. CDR3 sequence reads: CAAGGWGQSNTIYF. CDR3 nucleotides: TGCGCCGCTGGAGGTTGGGGACAGTCGAACACCATATATTTT.

This clone was observed a handful of times. The chain combines TRBV21-1 with TRBJ2-7; the table's D call, TRBD1, was not checked against the DNA. TRBV21-1 is marked as a pseudogene. The CDR3 sequence is 13 residues long. Here the CDR3 reads CASSRTRLYEQYF. The CDR3 bases are TGTGCCAGCAGCAGGACACGGCTTTACGAGCAGTACTTC.

The J gene is TRBJ2-7, the V gene TRBV19; D is undetermined. This CDR3 is 14 amino acids long. The ends were cut back, 3 bases at V and 1 base at J, with 10 bases in the middle. CDR1 and CDR2 (germline): LNHDA, SQIVND (reference sequence). The CDR3 loop reads CASSMVHDSYEQYF. The DNA of the CDR3 is TGTGCCAGTAGTATGGTACACGATTCCTACGAGCAGTACTTC. Filled out from reference TRBV19 and TRBJ2-7, the complete variable domain reads DGGITQSPKYLFRKEGQNVTLSCEQNLNHDAMYWYRQDPGQGLRLIYYSQIVNDFQKGDIAEGYSVSREKKESFPLTVTSAQKNPTAFYLCASSMVHDSYEQYFGPGTRLTVT.

This chain's CDR3 is CASSPISAGGEQYF. CDR3 DNA sequence: TGTGCCAGCTCACCAATATCAGCGGGAGGAGAGCAGTACTTC. The rearrangement links TRBV18 to TRBJ2-7, with 9 bases lining up with TRBD2. The CDR3 extends over 14 amino acids. Looked up from germline, CDR1 is KGHSH and CDR2 is LQKENI. The trim removed 2 bases at V and 7 bases at J, leaving 6 bases unmatched.

The table lists this clone with a few counts. V gene TRBV16 combines with J gene TRBJ1-5; D uncertain. Germline V CDR1 and CDR2: KGHSY, FQNENV. The CDR3 consists of 14 residues. Trimming removed 6 bases at V and 0 bases at J, with 9 bases between. CDR3: CASRPLSSNQPQHF. As DNA, the CDR3 is TGTGCCAGCAGGCCTTTGAGTAGCAATCAGCCCCAGCATTTT.

This clone was counted a few times. V usage is TRBV11-2 and J usage is TRBJ1-2; 7 bases align to TRBD1. Germline CDR1 is SGHAT and CDR2 is FQNNGV. The CDR3 spans 16 residues. The junction had 16 bases not matched to a gene; V was cut back by 5 bases and J by 7 bases. Written as DNA, the CDR3 is TGTGCCAGCAGCGAATACGGACAGGCAGGGACCTCTGGCTACACCTTC. Its translation: CASSEYGQAGTSGYTF.

The rearrangement joins TRBV19 to TRBJ1-3, with D possibly being TRBD1 (6 bases). There are 14 residues in the CDR3. Trimming cost V 1 base and J 6 bases, with 10 bases left between them. Germline lookup yields CDR1 LNHDA and CDR2 SQIVND (reference sequence). CDR3 DNA sequence: TGTGCCAGTAGTATAGGACAGGAGCAAAACACCATATATTTT. Its translation: CASSIGQEQNTIYF.

The CDR3 DNA reads as TGTGCCAGCAGTTACATCGCGGGACAGGGATGGGACGAGCAGTTCTTC. This gives the protein CASSYIAGQGWDEQFF. The chain is built from TRBV6-6 and TRBJ2-1; the match to TRBD1 covers 9 bases. The CDR3 has 16 residues. Germline V gives CDR1 MNHNY, CDR2 SVGAGI (reference sequence). The V and J ends lost 2 bases and 10 bases, in that order; junction bases with no gene match: 12.

Here the CDR3 DNA reads TGTGCCAGTAGACGTTCCCAGGGTCCGGCCAAAAACATTCAGTACTTC. Residues: CASRRSQGPAKNIQYF. This chain joins TRBV19 and TRBJ2-4; tentative D call: TRBD1 (5 bases). The V end lost 6 bases, the J end lost 1 base, and 16 bases lay between the germline ends. This CDR3 comprises 16 residues. Germline V gene lookup returns CDR1 LNHDA and CDR2 SQIVND (reference sequence).

The genes are TRBV4-1 and TRBJ1-5; a possible D gene is TRBD1 (5 bases). Germline CDR1 and CDR2: MGHRA and YSYEKL. CDR3 size: 16 residues. Trimming stripped 4 bases from V and 3 bases from J, with 16 bases between. This chain's CDR3 is CASSPSPSRDNQPQHF. As DNA, the CDR3 is TGCGCCAGCAGCCCTTCCCCCTCCAGGGACAATCAGCCCCAGCATTTT.

The chain uses TRBV5-6 and TRBJ2-1; TRBD1 agrees at 7 bases. The junction had 13 bases not matched to a gene; V was cut back by 3 bases and J by 7 bases. Looked up from germline, CDR1 is SGHDT and CDR2 is YYEEEE. This CDR3 has 16 residues. Written as DNA, the CDR3 is TGTGCCAGCAGCTCGGCCAGGACAGGCTTGGGAAATGAGCAGTTCTTC. Its protein product is CASSSARTGLGNEQFF.

This clone was recorded a few times. V and J are TRBV12-5 and TRBJ2-1; possibly TRBD1 for D (5 bases). Between the trimmed V and J ends, which lost 4 bases and 4 bases, there was a span of 17 bases. CDR3 size: 16 residues. The V gene's germline CDR1 is LGHNT and CDR2 FRNRAP. CDR3 region: CASGSPEGELYNEQFF. CDR3 in DNA: TGTGCTAGTGGTTCCCCGGAAGGGGAACTATACAATGAGCAGTTCTTC.

There are a few counts of this clone. This sequence joins TRBV4-1 and TRBJ2-1, with 7 bases lining up with TRBD1. Germline V lookup: CDR1 MGHRA, CDR2 YSYEKL. The CDR3 loop spans 16 amino acids. The junction had 8 bases not matched to a gene; V was cut back by 0 bases and J by 6 bases. The CDR3 here is CASSQEAGDRVNEQFF. CDR3 bases: TGCGCCAGCAGCCAAGAGGCTGGTGACAGGGTCAATGAGCAGTTCTTC.

The chain recombines TRBV28 with TRBJ2-5; TRBD2 agrees at 13 bases. V lost 6 bases, J lost 5 bases, and 12 bases stayed unmatched. The CDR3 is made up of 17 amino acids. Germline lookup yields CDR1 MDHEN and CDR2 SYDVKM. The CDR3 DNA reads as TGTGCCAGCAGCCTCAGGACTAGCGGGGGCAATAGGGAGACCCAGTACTTC. Encoded protein: CASSLRTSGGNRETQYF.